One T cell receptor (beta chain) is described in this entry. Its antigen remains unknown. This entry belongs to a study of vaccination and CD4 T cells after COVID-19. CDR3 length: 15 residues. Losses at the gene ends were 2 bases for V and 2 bases for J; bases not matched to a gene: 8. Germline V lookup: CDR1 GTSNPN, CDR2 SVGIG (reference sequence). The Oncomine TCR Beta short-read assay was applied to DNA of cultured CD4+ T cells. Extraction of genomic DNA was performed on cultured CD4+ T cells. TCRdb reprocessed the PCR reads via MiXCR and lists one record per CDR3 protein. The sample includes 20,000 to 25,000 distinct CDR3 sequences, 55% to 65% of them seen just once. As to treatment: roughly 10-day PBMC culture with coronavirus spike peptide pools or control peptides (ViraFEST assay).

The material sequenced was CD4+ T cells from blood, cultured in vitro, taken before SARS-CoV-2 vaccination. This rearrangement joins TRBV30 to TRBJ2-5; 7 nucleotides align to TRBD2. The sequence was obtained from a human donor who received a COVID-19 vaccine. The CDR3 DNA sequence: TGTGCCTGGAGTCGAGCTAGCGGAAAACAAGAGACCCAGTACTTC. Protein product: CAWSRASGKQETQYF.